Listed below are T cell receptor beta chains from one sample, sequenced in a study of blood T cell repertoires in COVID-19. Some clones are missing from TCRdb's copy, which holds only in-frame ones; the method was immunoSEQ multiplex PCR. The sample lists around 200,000 clones; about 83% were seen once. The sequenced sample consisted of peripheral blood. These receptors were taken from a man aged 35 to 55 with active or convalescent COVID-19. The CDR3 runs from the conserved cysteine through the conserved F or W. Each record gives: clone size, J gene, D gene, CDR3 length, V gene, CDR3 DNA, CDR3 protein. The D gene is left open where the match is weak. Clone sizes are given selectively: once, few, many, or a class where the clone is expanded.

abundance: -; j_gene: TRBJ1-1; d_gene: TRBD1; len: 14; v_gene: TRBV27; CDR3nt: TGTGCCAGCAGCCCTACAGGGGTCTTCACTGAAGCTTTCTTT; CDR3aa: CASSPTGVFTEAFF
abundance: -; j_gene: TRBJ1-4; d_gene: -; len: 15; v_gene: TRBV6-5; CDR3nt: TGTGCCAGCAGTTACCTAGGGGGAACTAATGAAAAACTGTTTTTT; CDR3aa: CASSYLGGTNEKLFF
abundance: -; j_gene: TRBJ2-3; d_gene: TRBD1; len: 14; v_gene: TRBV6-5; CDR3nt: TGTGCCAGCAGTTCGGGACAGCCCACAGATACGCAGTATTTT; CDR3aa: CASSSGQPTDTQYF
abundance: -; j_gene: TRBJ1-5; d_gene: -; len: 13; v_gene: TRBV30; CDR3nt: TGTGCCTGGAGTTTAATAGGCAATCAGCCCCAGCATTTT; CDR3aa: CAWSLIGNQPQHF
abundance: -; j_gene: TRBJ2-1; d_gene: TRBD1; len: 15; v_gene: TRBV7-6; CDR3nt: TGTGCCAGCAGCGGGGGACAGAGCTCCTACAATGAGCAGTTCTTC; CDR3aa: CASSGGQSSYNEQFF
abundance: -; j_gene: TRBJ2-3; d_gene: -; len: 15; v_gene: TRBV5-5; CDR3nt: TGTGCCAGCAGTAGAATAGAATTTAGCACAGATACGCAGTATTTT; CDR3aa: CASSRIEFSTDTQYF
abundance: once; j_gene: TRBJ2-2; d_gene: TRBD1; len: 15; v_gene: TRBV18; CDR3nt: TGTGCCAGCTCACTTGGGACAGTTCTCACCGGGGAGCTGTTTTTT; CDR3aa: CASSLGTVLTGELFF
abundance: -; j_gene: TRBJ2-5; d_gene: TRBD1; len: 15; v_gene: TRBV7-8; CDR3nt: TGTGCCAGCAGCCGGTGGACAGGGGAAGGGGAGACCCAGTACTTC; CDR3aa: CASSRWTGEGETQYF
abundance: -; j_gene: TRBJ2-7; d_gene: -; len: 15; v_gene: TRBV7-6; CDR3nt: TGTGCCAGCAGCTTAGAGGACTGGAGCTCCTACGAGCAGTACTTC; CDR3aa: CASSLEDWSSYEQYF
abundance: few; j_gene: TRBJ2-7; d_gene: -; len: 15; v_gene: TRBV11-2; CDR3nt: TGTGCCAGCAGCTATGAGGGAACAAATACCTACGAGCAGTACTTC; CDR3aa: CASSYEGTNTYEQYF
abundance: -; j_gene: TRBJ2-5; d_gene: TRBD1; len: 15; v_gene: TRBV5-4; CDR3nt: TGTGCCAGCAGCTCCCTCGGGACAGGTGGAGAGACCCAGTACTTC; CDR3aa: CASSSLGTGGETQYF
abundance: -; j_gene: TRBJ2-4; d_gene: -; len: 15; v_gene: TRBV3-1/TRBV3-2; CDR3nt: TGTGCCAGCAGCCAAGAAGCCTTAGCCAAAAACATTCAGTACTTC; CDR3aa: CASSQEALAKNIQYF
abundance: -; j_gene: TRBJ1-3; d_gene: TRBD1; len: 16; v_gene: TRBV5-1; CDR3nt: TGCGCCAGCAGCGTCACAGGGGGATTAACTGGAAACACCATATATTTT; CDR3aa: CASSVTGGLTGNTIYF
abundance: -; j_gene: TRBJ1-4; d_gene: -; len: 14; v_gene: TRBV28; CDR3nt: TGTGCCAGCAGTTTATCAACAGGGTATGAAAAACTGTTTTTT; CDR3aa: CASSLSTGYEKLFF
abundance: -; j_gene: TRBJ1-5; d_gene: -; len: 16; v_gene: TRBV28; CDR3nt: TGTGCCAGCAGTCTCCCTCGTGGGGCTGGCAATCAGCCCCAGCATTTT; CDR3aa: CASSLPRGAGNQPQHF
abundance: many; j_gene: TRBJ1-2; d_gene: TRBD1; len: 14; v_gene: TRBV3-1/TRBV3-2; CDR3nt: TGTGCCAGCAGCAACAGGGGGCTAAACTATGGCTACACCTTC; CDR3aa: CASSNRGLNYGYTF
abundance: -; j_gene: TRBJ1-5; d_gene: -; len: 16; v_gene: TRBV27; CDR3nt: TGTGCCAGCAGTTTATTAGCTCGGAAAGCCTATCAGCCCCAGCATTTT; CDR3aa: CASSLLARKAYQPQHF
abundance: once; j_gene: TRBJ2-1; d_gene: -; len: 13; v_gene: TRBV10-1; CDR3nt: TGCGCCAGCAGTGGTTCGACAGTAGGTGAGCAGTTCTTC; CDR3aa: CASSGSTVGEQFF
abundance: few; j_gene: TRBJ1-2; d_gene: TRBD1; len: 13; v_gene: TRBV29-1; CDR3nt: TGCAGCGCCTCACTTACAGGGGTTCATGGCTACACCTTC; CDR3aa: CSASLTGVHGYTF
abundance: -; j_gene: TRBJ2-7; d_gene: -; len: 13; v_gene: TRBV12-3/TRBV12-4; CDR3nt: TGTGCCAGCAGCCCACCGGGTATCGGCGAGCAGTACTTC; CDR3aa: CASSPPGIGEQYF
abundance: -; j_gene: TRBJ2-1; d_gene: -; len: 15; v_gene: TRBV20-1; CDR3nt: TGCAGTGCTAGTGGGGACTTGAGCTCCTACAATGAGCAGTTCTTC; CDR3aa: CSASGDLSSYNEQFF
abundance: -; j_gene: TRBJ2-5; d_gene: TRBD1; len: 16; v_gene: TRBV7-9; CDR3nt: TGTGCCAGCAGCCCCCTTAGGGGACAGCAGGAAGAGACCCAGTACTTC; CDR3aa: CASSPLRGQQEETQYF
abundance: -; j_gene: TRBJ2-1; d_gene: TRBD1; len: 13; v_gene: TRBV19; CDR3nt: TGTGCCAGTAGTACCGGGACAGTCAATGAGCAGTTCTTC; CDR3aa: CASSTGTVNEQFF
abundance: -; j_gene: TRBJ2-5; d_gene: -; len: 14; v_gene: TRBV24-1; CDR3nt: TGTGCCACCAGTAACTCGCGGGCCTGGGAGACCCAGTACTTC; CDR3aa: CATSNSRAWETQYF
abundance: many; j_gene: TRBJ2-2; d_gene: TRBD1; len: 13; v_gene: TRBV30; CDR3nt: TGTGCCTGGGCCGGACAGGGCGGCGGGGAGCTGTTTTTT; CDR3aa: CAWAGQGGGELFF
abundance: -; j_gene: TRBJ1-4; d_gene: TRBD1; len: 13; v_gene: TRBV19; CDR3nt: TGTGCCAGTAGTTTTTCAGGGGGCGAAAAACTGTTTTTT; CDR3aa: CASSFSGGEKLFF
abundance: -; j_gene: TRBJ2-3; d_gene: TRBD2; len: 16; v_gene: TRBV11-2; CDR3nt: TGTGCCAGCAGCTTAGGACTAGCGGGGAGCACAGATACGCAGTATTTT; CDR3aa: CASSLGLAGSTDTQYF
abundance: once; j_gene: TRBJ2-3; d_gene: -; len: 12; v_gene: TRBV5-6; CDR3nt: TGTGCCAGCAGCCTGACATCAGATACGCAGTATTTT; CDR3aa: CASSLTSDTQYF
abundance: -; j_gene: TRBJ2-2; d_gene: -; len: 16; v_gene: TRBV5-1; CDR3nt: TGCGCCAGCAGCTTGTACTCTCAGGGGAACACCGGGGAGCTGTTTTTT; CDR3aa: CASSLYSQGNTGELFF
abundance: -; j_gene: TRBJ1-2; d_gene: TRBD1; len: 16; v_gene: TRBV5-6; CDR3nt: TGTGCCAGCAGCCTTGCGGAGGACAGGGTGATCTATGGCTACACCTTC; CDR3aa: CASSLAEDRVIYGYTF
abundance: -; j_gene: TRBJ1-2; d_gene: TRBD1; len: 13; v_gene: TRBV12-3/TRBV12-4; CDR3nt: TGTGCCAGCAGGCGGACAGGGAACTATGGCTACACCTTC; CDR3aa: CASRRTGNYGYTF
abundance: -; j_gene: TRBJ1-3; d_gene: TRBD1; len: 16; v_gene: TRBV5-1; CDR3nt: TGCGCCAGCAGCTTGGCCGGGACAGGGTCGGGAAACACCATATATTTT; CDR3aa: CASSLAGTGSGNTIYF
abundance: -; j_gene: TRBJ2-1; d_gene: TRBD2; len: 15; v_gene: TRBV30; CDR3nt: TGTGCCGGAGGGCTGCACCAGGGAGGGCGAAATGAGCAGTTCTTC; CDR3aa: CAGGLHQGGRNEQFF
abundance: -; j_gene: TRBJ2-1; d_gene: -; len: 17; v_gene: TRBV14; CDR3nt: TGTGCCAGCAGCCAAGGGGTCGGGGGGCTTTCCTACAATGAGCAGTTCTTC; CDR3aa: CASSQGVGGLSYNEQFF
abundance: -; j_gene: TRBJ1-5; d_gene: -; len: 17; v_gene: TRBV19; CDR3nt: TGTGCCAGTAGTATCGGGGATCGGGGTTATAGCAATCAGCCCCAGCATTTT; CDR3aa: CASSIGDRGYSNQPQHF